Listed here are 25 T cell receptor beta chains from one sample, sequenced in a study of graft-versus-host responses after intestinal transplantation. Sequenced by immunoSEQ multiplex PCR; TCRdb stores in-frame clones only, minus some. The sample includes 55,000 to 75,000 clones, over 75% of them seen just once. Their antigen targets remain unknown. Specimen: unstimulated CD4+ T cells sorted from spleen or lymph node cells, collected before transplant. These receptors were collected from a human donor who was the organ donor for an intestinal transplant.

The rearrangement uses TRBV18 and TRBJ1-1, with TRBD1 matching 7 bases. Trimming cost V 0 bases and J 5 bases; bases outside gene matches: 6. The CDR3 runs to 15 residues. Germline CDR1 KGHSH, CDR2 LQKENI. The CDR3 loop reads CASSPPQGEFTEAFF. The CDR3 DNA reads as TGTGCCAGCTCACCACCGCAGGGGGAGTTTACTGAAGCTTTCTTT.

This clone occurred once. The rearrangement uses TRBV7-8 and TRBJ2-1; 9 nucleotides agree with TRBD1. The J segment lost 8 bases and the V segment lost 5 bases, leaving 13 bases of the junction unmatched. CDR1 is SGHVS, CDR2 FQNEAQ, per germline. The CDR3 consists of 16 residues. The CDR3 sequence: CASSRTGGSTFDEQFF. As DNA, the CDR3 is TGTGCCAGCAGCCGTACAGGGGGCTCTACGTTCGATGAGCAGTTCTTC. The variable domain in full, completed from reference TRBV7-8 and TRBJ2-1, reads GAGVSQSPRYKVAKRGQDVALRCDPISGHVSLFWYQQALGQGPEFLTYFQNEAQLDKSGLPSDRFFAERPEGSVSTLKIQRTQQEDSAVYLCASSRTGGSTFDEQFFGPGTRLTVL.

The V and J genes are TRBV9 and TRBJ2-1, with D possibly matching TRBD2 (5 bases). There are 15 residues in the CDR3. Trimming stripped 0 bases from V and 6 bases from J, with 13 bases between. Germline V gene lookup returns CDR1 SGDLS and CDR2 YYNGEE. CDR3 amino acids: CASSVGGVQVNEQFF. Here the CDR3 DNA reads TGTGCCAGCAGCGTAGGGGGAGTACAAGTCAATGAGCAGTTCTTC.

The CDR3 DNA sequence: TGTGCCAGCAGCTTAGGGGCAGGGGGCCGAGGCAATCAGCCCCAGCATTTT. This encodes CASSLGAGGRGNQPQHF. This chain connects TRBV7-9 to TRBJ1-5, with 8 bases matching TRBD1. Per the germline V gene, CDR1 is SEHNR and CDR2 is FQNEAQ (reference sequence). The junction had 7 bases not matched to a gene; V was cut back by 1 base and J by 2 bases. The CDR3 length is 17 residues.

CDR3 nucleotides: TGTGCCAGCAGCTCAGGACTAGCGGGGGGTCCGAACACCGGGGAGCTGTTTTTT. Its protein is CASSSGLAGGPNTGELFF. The rearrangement uses TRBV5-4 and TRBJ2-2; the match to TRBD2 covers 14 bases. Losses at the gene ends were 3 bases for V and 0 bases for J; bases not matched to a gene: 4. Germline V lookup: CDR1 SGHNT, CDR2 YYREEE (reference sequence). This CDR3 region has 18 residues.

This chain connects TRBV6-6 to TRBJ1-4; 7 bases fit TRBD1. Germline trimming cut 0 bases from V and 2 bases from J; bases unmatched to any gene: 0. The CDR3 contains 15 residues. Germline assignment: CDR1 MNHNY and CDR2 SVGAGI (reference sequence). The CDR3 sequence: CASSYSTGTNEKLFF. The CDR3 nucleotides read TGTGCCAGCAGTTACTCGACAGGGACTAATGAAAAACTGTTTTTT.

The chain combines TRBV18 with TRBJ2-6; TRBD2 matches 15 bases. Trimming removed 0 bases from V and 0 bases from J; junction bases left unmatched: 3. Germline CDR1 is KGHSH and CDR2 is LQKENI. CDR3 length: 20 amino acids. The CDR3 DNA follows: TGTGCCAGCTCACCACCGGGACTAGCGGGGGGTACCTCTGGGGCCAACGTCCTGACTTTC. Translated, it gives CASSPPGLAGGTSGANVLTF.

The chain joins TRBV11-1 to TRBJ1-1, with TRBD1 as a possible D gene (5 bases). Germline CDR1 and CDR2: SGHAT and FQDESV (reference sequence). The CDR3 runs to 16 residues. Trimming stripped 4 bases from V and 1 base from J, with 16 bases between. As DNA, the CDR3 is TGTGCCAGCAGCTCCGTCAGACAGCCGCAGAACACTGAAGCTTTCTTT. Its translation: CASSSVRQPQNTEAFF.

This rearrangement joins TRBV2 to TRBJ2-2, with TRBD2 identical over 11 bases. This CDR3 spans 15 amino acids. Germline CDR1 reads SNHLY; CDR2 reads FYNNEI. The ends lost 4 bases at V and 5 bases at J; junction bases unmatched: 3. The CDR3 nucleotides read TGTGCCAGCAGTGGACTAGCGGGGAGAACCGGGGAGCTGTTTTTT. It is translated as CASSGLAGRTGELFF.

J is TRBJ2-7 and V is TRBV21-1; the table's D call, TRBD1, was not checked against the DNA. TRBV21-1 is listed as a pseudogene. This CDR3 spans 16 amino acids. CDR3 amino acids: CASSRARGLGRREQYV. The DNA of the CDR3 is TGTGCCAGCAGCAGAGCCAGGGGGTTAGGGAGGCGCGAGCAGTACGTC.

This sequence joins TRBV5-1 and TRBJ2-5; 8 bases map to TRBD1. Trimming removed 4 bases from V and 5 bases from J; junction bases left unmatched: 10. CDR1 is SGHRS and CDR2 is YFSETQ in the germline V gene. This CDR3 region has 15 residues. The CDR3 nucleotides are TGCGCCAGCAGCCAACAGGACAGGGAAGACGAGACCCAGTACTTC. Translated, it gives CASSQQDREDETQYF.

The CDR3 sequence is CASSLEQGHTEAFF. For the CDR3, the DNA is TGTGCCAGCAGCTTGGAACAGGGGCACACTGAAGCTTTCTTT. The J gene is TRBJ1-1, the V gene TRBV5-4; 7 nucleotides align to TRBD1. This CDR3 has 14 amino acids. From germline, CDR1 is SGHNT and CDR2 YYREEE (reference sequence). Germline trimming cut 0 bases from V and 3 bases from J; bases unmatched to any gene: 2. The full variable domain, with the rest looked up from reference TRBV5-4 and TRBJ1-1, is ETGVTQSPTHLIKTRGQQVTLRCSSQSGHNTVSWYQQALGQGPQFIFQYYREEENGRGNFPPRFSGLQFPNYSSELNVNALELDDSALYLCASSLEQGHTEAFFGQGTRLTVV.

The chain combines TRBV5-1 with TRBJ1-5; possible D gene TRBD1, 5 bases. Germline V gene data show CDR1 as SGHRS and CDR2 as YFSETQ. The CDR3 loop spans 15 amino acids. The ends were cut back, 5 bases at V and 2 bases at J, with 14 bases in the middle. The DNA of the CDR3 is TGCGCCAGCAGGCCTACAGGAGTCGGCAATCAGCCCCAGCATTTT. Translated, it gives CASRPTGVGNQPQHF.

The chain uses TRBV7-8 and TRBJ2-3; D remains ambiguous. This CDR3 contains 13 residues. The V and J ends lost 2 bases and 4 bases respectively, with 7 bases between them. Germline CDR1 is SGHVS and CDR2 is FQNEAQ. CDR3 DNA sequence: TGTGCCAGCAGCTTAATTTCCGCAGATACGCAGTATTTT. Translating it yields CASSLISADTQYF.

The chain recombines TRBV5-5 with TRBJ1-6; D call uncertain. V lost 2 bases to trimming and J lost 6 bases, with 6 bases between them. This CDR3 is built from 13 residues. Germline V CDR1 and CDR2: SGHKS, YYEKEE (reference sequence). The DNA for the CDR3 is TGTGCCAGCAGCTTATCGGGTAATTCACCCCTCCACTTT. Protein product: CASSLSGNSPLHF.

The CDR3 sequence is CAISGGPTDTQYF. CDR3 coding DNA: TGTGCCATTAGCGGGGGTCCCACAGATACGCAGTATTTT. The V call is TRBV10-3, the J call TRBJ2-3; 9 bases fit TRBD2. Unmatched junction bases numbered 3, after V lost 9 bases and J lost 2 bases. Germline assignment: CDR1 ENHRY and CDR2 SYGVKD. The CDR3 is 13 residues long.

The chain couples TRBV6-5 to TRBJ2-1; D possibly corresponds to TRBD1 (5 bases). The V and J ends lost 5 bases and 0 bases respectively, with 11 bases between them. Germline loops: CDR1 MNHEY, CDR2 SVGAGI. This CDR3 spans 15 amino acids. This chain's CDR3 is CASSTDRSSYNEQFF. In DNA form, the CDR3 reads TGTGCCAGCAGTACTGACAGAAGCTCCTACAATGAGCAGTTCTTC.

This clone was found once. The chain links TRBV9 to TRBJ2-7; no reliable D call. The ends were cut back, 2 bases at V and 2 bases at J, with 5 bases in the middle. The germline V gene encodes CDR1 SGDLS and CDR2 YYNGEE. This CDR3 spans 12 amino acids. The CDR3 sequence is CASSVETYEQYV. The CDR3, as DNA: TGTGCCAGCAGCGTGGAGACCTACGAGCAGTACGTC.

The CDR3 DNA follows: TGTGCCAGCAGTTTATGGGACAACAATTCACCCCTCCACTTT. Translated: CASSLWDNNSPLHF. This sequence joins TRBV28 and TRBJ1-6; maybe TRBD1 (5 bases). CDR1 and CDR2 (germline): MDHEN, SYDVKM. CDR3 length equals 14 residues. Trimming removed 0 bases from V and 7 bases from J, with 7 bases in between.

This sequence joins TRBV10-3 and TRBJ2-2; TRBD1 aligns across 7 bases. V was pared by 10 bases and J by 1 base, with 6 bases of the junction left unmatched. Looked up from germline, CDR1 is ENHRY and CDR2 is SYGVKD. The length of the CDR3 is 14 residues. In DNA, the CDR3 is TGTGCCACCCATACAGGGGTGAACACCGGGGAGCTGTTTTTT. Translation: CATHTGVNTGELFF.

This chain connects TRBV10-1 to TRBJ1-5, with 10 nucleotides matching TRBD1. The CDR3 is 17 amino acids. Per the germline V gene, CDR1 is WNHNN and CDR2 is SYGVQD (reference sequence). V gave up 6 bases and J gave up 1 base; unmatched junction bases: 9. DNA for the CDR3: TGCGCCAGCAGAGACCGACGGGACAGGGGAAGCAATCAGCCCCAGCATTTT. Residues: CASRDRRDRGSNQPQHF.

This clone was observed a few times. CDR3 residues: CAISESRTLGTEAFF. The CDR3 DNA follows: TGTGCCATCAGTGAGTCGAGGACTCTGGGGACTGAAGCTTTCTTT. The rearrangement uses TRBV10-3 and TRBJ1-1, with D unclear. This CDR3 comprises 15 residues. Germline CDR1 ENHRY, CDR2 SYGVKD. V lost 0 bases and J lost 5, with 13 bases in between.

The chain couples TRBV9 to TRBJ2-2; weak D call: TRBD2 (6 bases). Germline V CDR1 and CDR2: SGDLS, YYNGEE. The CDR3 spans 14 residues. V was pared by 3 bases and J by 8 bases, with 14 bases between. CDR3 residues: CASSGTHAGGELFF. CDR3 DNA: TGTGCCAGCAGCGGGACCCACGCGGGGGGGGAGCTGTTTTTT.

The V and J genes are TRBV15 and TRBJ1-5; a weak D match, TRBD1 (6 bases). In germline, CDR1 is LNHNV, CDR2 YYDKDF (reference sequence). Trimming cost V 0 bases and J 5 bases, with 14 bases left between them. CDR3 length: 16 residues. The CDR3 loop is CATSRERQVIDQPQHF. The CDR3 DNA reads TGTGCCACCAGCAGAGAACGACAGGTTATCGATCAGCCCCAGCATTTT.

The chain links TRBV27 to TRBJ1-6; a weak D match, TRBD1 (5 bases). V lost 7 bases to trimming and J lost 0 bases, with 7 bases between them. Germline V gene sequence: CDR1 MNHEY, CDR2 SMNVEV (reference sequence). The CDR3 sequence is 14 residues long. The CDR3 loop is CASKTVSYNSPLHF. CDR3 DNA sequence: TGTGCCAGCAAGACAGTCTCCTATAATTCACCCCTCCACTTT.